What follows are 15 T cell receptor beta chains derived from one specimen sequenced in a study of shared clonotypes between healthy human individuals. Produced via immunoSEQ multiplex PCR; TCRdb's table is partial and in-frame only. There are hundreds of thousands of clones in the sample; 92% occur only once, and more than 20% lies in the top ten. CD45RO-negative CD8 cells positively selected for CCR7 made up the naive population, which excluded terminally differentiated effector memory CD45RA+ cells. Specimen: naive CD8+ T cells sorted from blood. The receptors derive from a man aged 25-40 years in good health.

This rearrangement joins TRBV27 to TRBJ2-5, with unresolved D. CDR1 is MNHEY, CDR2 SMNVEV, per germline (reference sequence). Trimming pared 2 bases from V and 0 bases from J, leaving 7 bases between. The length of the CDR3 is 14 residues. Here the CDR3 reads CASSLHRDQETQYF. CDR3 coding DNA: TGTGCCAGCAGTTTACACCGGGACCAAGAGACCCAGTACTTC.

Comments on this clone: Other DNA sequences in the sample encode the same CDR3. This rearrangement joins TRBV15 to TRBJ1-5, with D unclear. Deletions cut 3 bases from V and 4 bases from J, with 10 bases between. The germline V gene has CDR1 LNHNV and CDR2 YYDKDF (reference sequence). The CDR3 extends over 14 amino acids. The CDR3 sequence: CATSRRGGNQPQHF. CDR3 in DNA: TGTGCCACCAGCAGGAGAGGAGGTAATCAGCCCCAGCATTTT.

The chain combines TRBV11-3 with TRBJ2-7; the D is unclear. The CDR3 extends over 13 amino acids. V lost 5 bases to trimming and J lost 5 bases, with 13 bases between them. Germline V lookup: CDR1 SGHNT, CDR2 YENEEA. This CDR3 reads CASSEPPANEQYF. CDR3 coding DNA: TGTGCCAGCAGCGAACCCCCGGCCAACGAGCAGTACTTC.

The chain uses TRBV4-1 and TRBJ2-7; 8 bases line up with TRBD1. Germline CDR1 reads MGHRA; CDR2 reads YSYEKL. J lost 5 bases, V lost 2 bases, and 8 bases had no gene match. The CDR3 has 15 amino acids. Here the CDR3 DNA reads TGCGCCAGCAGCCAACGGGCAGGGGGCTTCAACGAGCAGTACTTC. Translated, it gives CASSQRAGGFNEQYF.

This clone occurred once. The gene calls are TRBV27 and TRBJ1-1; unclear D gene. The V end lost 0 bases, the J end lost 0 bases, and 8 bases lay between the germline ends. The CDR3 totals 15 residues. CDR1 and CDR2 (germline): MNHEY, SMNVEV (reference sequence). This CDR3 reads CASSLSLTLNTEAFF. Here the CDR3 DNA reads TGTGCCAGCAGTTTATCCCTCACACTGAACACTGAAGCTTTCTTT.

The chain links TRBV19 to TRBJ1-1; 8 bases map to TRBD1. Looked up from germline, CDR1 is LNHDA and CDR2 is SQIVND (reference sequence). Losses at the gene ends were 4 bases for V and 0 bases for J; bases not matched to a gene: 10. The CDR3 is made up of 17 amino acids. The CDR3 DNA reads as TGTGCCAGTAGTAAAGCGTACCGACAGGGGATGAACACTGAAGCTTTCTTT. It translates to CASSKAYRQGMNTEAFF.

The V and J genes are TRBV20-1 and TRBJ2-7; D ambiguous. The CDR3 contains 11 residues. V lost 6 bases, J lost 4 bases, and 10 bases lay in between. Germline CDR1 DFQATT, CDR2 SNEGSKA (reference sequence). This CDR3 reads CSARQDYEQYF. Here the CDR3 DNA reads TGCAGTGCCCGGCAGGATTACGAGCAGTACTTC.

V and J are TRBV6-1 and TRBJ2-7, with TRBD2 identical over 8 bases. The V gene end was trimmed by 5 bases and the J gene end by 3 bases; junction bases not matched to a gene: 3. The germline V gene encodes CDR1 MNHNS and CDR2 SASEGT. The CDR3 length is 13 residues. CDR3 DNA: TGTGCCAGCAGTACGACTAGCGACTACGAGCAGTACTTC. Translating it yields CASSTTSDYEQYF.

This CDR3 is CASSGGLAGPDTQYF. The CDR3 bases are TGCGCCAGCAGCGGGGGACTAGCGGGCCCAGATACGCAGTATTTT. This chain links TRBV5-1 with TRBJ2-3, with 12 bases matching TRBD2. The germline gives CDR1 SGHRS, CDR2 YFSETQ. The CDR3 contains 15 residues. V shed 4 bases and J 4 bases; nucleotides not matched to a gene: 4.

This chain connects TRBV5-6 to TRBJ2-7; D is unclear. The germline gives CDR1 SGHDT, CDR2 YYEEEE. There are 11 residues in the CDR3. V lost 0 bases to trimming and J lost 7 bases, with 5 bases between them. The DNA of the CDR3 is TGTGCCAGCAGCTTGGTGGGGGAGCAGTACTTC. Translation: CASSLVGEQYF.

This clone was observed once. V usage is TRBV19 and J usage is TRBJ2-3; no clear D gene. Germline V CDR1 and CDR2: LNHDA, SQIVND (reference sequence). There are 13 residues in the CDR3. The ends were cut back, 3 bases at V and 3 bases at J, with 7 bases in the middle. CDR3 sequence reads: CASSIPQTDTQYF. The CDR3, as DNA: TGTGCCAGTAGTATCCCCCAAACAGATACGCAGTATTTT.

The CDR3 region is CASSPQGGKLFF. The DNA for the CDR3 is TGTGCCAGCAGCCCTCAGGGGGGAAAACTGTTTTTT. J is TRBJ1-4 and V is TRBV9, with 7 nucleotides matching TRBD1. From germline, CDR1 is SGDLS and CDR2 YYNGEE. J was trimmed by 10 bases and V by 4 bases; bases with no gene match: 4. This CDR3 has 12 residues.

V is TRBV10-2 and J is TRBJ1-2; the D is unclear. The CDR3 sequence is 14 residues long. The V end lost 0 bases, the J end lost 1 base, and 6 bases lay between the germline ends. Germline assignment: CDR1 WSHSY and CDR2 SAAADI. The CDR3 DNA reads TGCGCCAGCAGTGAGTCTGCGAATAACTATGGCTACACCTTC. Its translation is CASSESANNYGYTF.

The chain couples TRBV27 to TRBJ2-3; 11 bases align to TRBD2. After removal of 5 bases from V and 2 bases from J, the junction contained 6 bases not matched to a gene. This CDR3 contains 16 residues. CDR1 MNHEY and CDR2 SMNVEV come from the germline V gene (reference sequence). The CDR3, as DNA: TGTGCCAGCAGTGCCCGACTAGCGGGACACACAGATACGCAGTATTTT. Its translation is CASSARLAGHTDTQYF.

The chain employs TRBV27 and TRBJ1-5; no firm D call. Germline V lookup: CDR1 MNHEY, CDR2 SMNVEV (reference sequence). Trimming took off 1 base at V and 0 bases at J, with 7 bases between the two ends. The CDR3 sequence is 15 residues long. Written as DNA, the CDR3 is TGTGCCAGCAGTTTATGGGCAGATAGCAATCAGCCCCAGCATTTT. Translation gives CASSLWADSNQPQHF.